These 17 T cell receptor beta chains were all obtained from the same sample, sequenced in a study of control samples from healthy donors and cancer patients. Sequencing was performed with immunoSEQ multiplex PCR; in TCRdb, only in-frame clones are kept and a portion is missing. The sample gives fewer than 500,000 clones, approximately 90% of which show up once; more than 6% is in the top ten. Source material: PBMCs. These receptors were obtained from a man between 35 and 55 years old with head and neck cancer.

The V and J genes are TRBV12-3 or TRBV12-4 and TRBJ2-3; D unresolved. The V gene lost 6 bases and the J gene lost 5 bases, with 9 bases spanning the gap. The CDR3 loop spans 12 amino acids. The CDR3 DNA reads TGTGCCAGCAGATCGACCGAAGATACGCAGTATTTT. Its translation: CASRSTEDTQYF.

This chain joins TRBV7-3 and TRBJ1-1; perhaps TRBD1 as D (5 bases). Trimming left V 5 bases short and J 1 base short, with 14 bases between. The CDR3 loop spans 15 amino acids. Germline loops: CDR1 SGHTA, CDR2 FQGTGA. The CDR3 DNA sequence: TGTGCCAGCAGCCCTCAGGCAGGGAGGAACACTGAAGCTTTCTTT. Its protein product is CASSPQAGRNTEAFF.

The chain joins TRBV12-5 to TRBJ2-5; D unresolved. The CDR3 is 12 amino acids. Germline CDR1 and CDR2: LGHNT and FRNRAP. The V and J ends lost 5 bases and 5 bases respectively, with 9 bases between them. DNA of the CDR3: TGTGCTAGTGGTCACAGCGTGGAGACCCAGTACTTC. Its protein is CASGHSVETQYF.

This clone appeared once. The chain is built from TRBV28 and TRBJ1-1; D is unresolved. V lost 3 bases to trimming and J lost 8 bases, with 13 bases between them. The CDR3 loop spans 13 amino acids. The germline V gene encodes CDR1 MDHEN and CDR2 SYDVKM. The CDR3 loop reads CASSFRRAGEAFF. CDR3 coding DNA: TGTGCCAGCAGTTTTAGGAGGGCAGGAGAAGCTTTCTTT.

The chain uses TRBV20-1 and TRBJ2-1; D gene uncertain. The V end lost 3 bases, the J end lost 5 bases, and 8 bases lay between the germline ends. The CDR3 is 12 residues long. The germline V gene encodes CDR1 DFQATT and CDR2 SNEGSKA (reference sequence). CDR3 nucleotide sequence: TGCAGTGCTAGTTTAATTGACAATGAGCAGTTCTTC. This gives the protein CSASLIDNEQFF.

V gene TRBV5-6 combines with J gene TRBJ2-7; no clear D gene. CDR3 length: 13 amino acids. Trimming shortened V by 0 bases and J by 6 bases, and 10 bases separated the two germline ends. Germline loops: CDR1 SGHDT, CDR2 YYEEEE. CDR3 region: CASSLGPTREQYF. CDR3 DNA sequence: TGTGCCAGCAGCTTGGGCCCCACCCGCGAGCAGTACTTC.

The gene calls are TRBV9 and TRBJ2-1; a weak D match, TRBD2 (5 bases). The germline CDR1 and CDR2 sequences are SGDLS and YYNGEE. The CDR3 runs to 14 residues. With 5 bases removed from V and 0 bases from J, the gap between germline ends came to 9 bases. CDR3 in amino acids: CASRAGSSYNEQFF. The CDR3 bases are TGTGCCAGCAGGGCGGGTAGCTCCTACAATGAGCAGTTCTTC.

The V gene is TRBV5-1, the J gene TRBJ2-1; TRBD2 agrees at 7 bases. With 0 bases clipped from V and 8 bases from J, the junction kept 14 bases outside the gene matches. Looked up from germline, CDR1 is SGHRS and CDR2 is YFSETQ. The CDR3 is made up of 17 amino acids. The CDR3 DNA reads TGCGCCAGCAGCTTGGAGTCTAGCGGACTGGGTTCCTATGAGCAGTTCTTC. Amino acids: CASSLESSGLGSYEQFF.

The CDR3 sequence: CASSQGITERETQYF. The CDR3 DNA is TGCGCCAGCAGCCAAGGGATAACGGAGCGAGAGACCCAGTACTTC. The chain joins TRBV4-1 to TRBJ2-5; D not certain. Per the germline V gene, CDR1 is MGHRA and CDR2 is YSYEKL. This CDR3 comprises 15 residues. V was shortened by 1 base and J by 4 bases, with 13 bases between the two germline ends.

This chain links TRBV6-5 with TRBJ2-7, with TRBD2 matching 7 bases. After removal of 6 bases from V and 0 bases from J, the junction contained 5 bases not matched to a gene. Germline V gene sequence: CDR1 MNHEY, CDR2 SVGAGI. The CDR3 runs to 14 residues. The CDR3 DNA reads TGTGCCAGCAGGGGAGGGGTATTCTCCTACGAGCAGTACTTC. Its protein is CASRGGVFSYEQYF.

This clone was detected once. The rearrangement links TRBV9 to TRBJ2-7, with 7 bases that match TRBD1. This CDR3 comprises 14 residues. Looked up from germline, CDR1 is SGDLS and CDR2 is YYNGEE. V was pared by 4 bases and J by 3 bases, with 7 bases of the junction left unmatched. The CDR3 region is CASSPPGQFYEQYF. The DNA of the CDR3 is TGTGCCAGCAGCCCGCCGGGACAGTTCTACGAGCAGTACTTC.

The chain is built from TRBV14 and TRBJ2-3; D gene unclear. V lost 0 bases and J 1 base, leaving 14 bases between the germline ends. Germline V gene lookup returns CDR1 SGHDN and CDR2 FVKESK. The CDR3 has 17 residues. The CDR3 here is CASSQEIILSGTDTQYF. CDR3 sequence (DNA): TGTGCCAGCAGCCAAGAAATCATTTTAAGCGGCACAGATACGCAGTATTTT.

The chain combines TRBV28 with TRBJ1-5; TRBD1 might be the D (6 bases). V was clipped by 1 base and J by 6 bases, with 25 bases between them. The V gene's germline CDR1 is MDHEN and CDR2 SYDVKM. The CDR3 sequence is 19 residues long. CDR3 loop: CASSLSPGSGALETQPQHF. The CDR3 DNA reads TGTGCCAGCAGTTTATCCCCCGGGTCAGGGGCTTTAGAAACTCAGCCCCAGCATTTT.

The gene calls are TRBV2 and TRBJ2-7; 10 bases line up with TRBD2. Trimming at V came to 6 bases and at J to 5 bases, leaving 1 base not matched to a gene. Germline loops: CDR1 SNHLY, CDR2 FYNNEI. The CDR3 totals 12 residues. The CDR3 region is CASRGTSDEQYF. CDR3 DNA sequence: TGTGCCAGCAGGGGGACTAGCGACGAGCAGTACTTC.

The rearrangement links TRBV5-1 to TRBJ2-3; the D gene is possibly TRBD1 (6 bases). Trimming pared 0 bases from V and 3 bases from J, leaving 11 bases between. This CDR3 comprises 15 residues. Germline V gene sequence: CDR1 SGHRS, CDR2 YFSETQ. The CDR3 DNA reads as TGCGCCAGCAGCTTGGCGGACAGTATAACAGATACGCAGTATTTT. It is translated as CASSLADSITDTQYF. The full variable domain, its missing parts supplied by reference TRBV5-1 and TRBJ2-3, is KAGVTQTPRYLIKTRGQQVTLSCSPISGHRSVSWYQQTPGQGLQFLFEYFSETQRNKGNFPGRFSGRQFSNSRSEMNVSTLELGDSALYLCASSLADSITDTQYFGPGTRLTVL.

This clone was detected once. V usage is TRBV28 and J usage is TRBJ2-7; 7 positions match TRBD1. V gave up 5 bases and J gave up 1 base; unmatched junction bases: 14. Germline-derived CDR1 and CDR2 are MDHEN and SYDVKM. The CDR3 totals 17 residues. CDR3 DNA sequence: TGTGCCAGCAGTCTACCAGGGGAGACAGGGATTTCCTACGAGCAGTACTTC. Translating gives CASSLPGETGISYEQYF.

This clone came up once. The genes are TRBV25-1 and TRBJ2-7; 7 bases are shared with TRBD2. The CDR3 consists of 13 residues. V lost 11 bases and J lost 5; bases outside the gene matches: 12. CDR1 is MGHDK and CDR2 is SYGVNS in the germline V gene. The CDR3 sequence is CASVSGLGDEQYF. The CDR3 nucleotides read TGTGCCTCCGTTTCAGGACTAGGGGACGAGCAGTACTTC.